Listed below are T cell receptor beta chains from one sample, sequenced in a study of T cell repertoires in cytomegalovirus infection. TCRdb processed the reads anew with MiXCR; each CDR3 protein has one entry. The repertoire has 300,000 to 400,000 distinct CDR3 sequences, roughly 25% of them found once; the top ten carry less than 15%. These receptors have no known antigen. The sample here was cultured PBMCs, taken from culture after CMV antigen stimulation. These TCRs come from a human donor in good health (CMV status not recorded). Some clones in this sample may be carry-over from other donors' samples. The CDR3 runs from the conserved cysteine through the conserved F or W. The D gene is left open where the match is weak. Size is omitted from some rows. Given values are once, few, many or a class for expanded clones.

d_gene	abundance	j_gene	v_gene	CDR3aa	CDR3nt
TRBD2	few	TRBJ2-1	TRBV7-9	CASSLERSGRAYNEQFF	TGTGCCAGCAGCTTAGAACGGAGCGGGAGGGCCTACAATGAGCAGTTCTTC
.	few	TRBJ2-2	TRBV7-2	CASSLDPEWRTGELFF	TGTGCCAGCAGCTTAGATCCGGAGTGGAGGACCGGGGAGCTGTTTTTT
.	many	TRBJ2-1	TRBV7-8	CASSLATRAYEQFF	TGTGCCAGCAGCTTAGCTACCAGGGCCTATGAGCAGTTCTTC
TRBD2	.	TRBJ2-7	TRBV12-3/TRBV12-4	CASSKPGTSGSSYEQYF	TGTGCCAGCAGTAAACCCGGGACTAGCGGGAGCTCCTACGAGCAGTACTTC
TRBD2	few	TRBJ2-3	TRBV7-3	CASSLLGLASDTQYF	TGTGCCAGCAGCTTATTGGGACTAGCCTCAGATACGCAGTATTTT
TRBD1	.	TRBJ1-4	TRBV29-1	CSVGTGLSTNEKLFF	TGCAGCGTCGGGACAGGATTATCAACTAATGAAAAACTGTTTTTT
TRBD2	.	TRBJ2-5	TRBV6-2/TRBV6-3	CASRRVAGRETQYF	TGTGCCAGCAGGAGAGTAGCGGGACGAGAGACCCAGTACTTC
.	few	TRBJ1-3	TRBV7-6	CASSFYTGSGNTIYF	TGTGCCAGCAGCTTCTATACAGGGTCTGGAAACACCATATATTTT
TRBD2	.	TRBJ2-3	TRBV5-4	CASSLAAGVADTQYF	TGTGCCAGCAGCTTGGCGGCGGGAGTGGCAGATACGCAGTATTTT
.	.	TRBJ1-5	TRBV6-5	CASSTRVDQPQHF	TGTGCCAGCAGTACCAGGGTAGATCAGCCCCAGCATTTT
.	once	TRBJ1-3	TRBV11-2	CASSPMAGPAITGNTIYF	TGTGCCAGCAGCCCTATGGCAGGACCCGCGATCACTGGAAACACCATATATTTT
TRBD1	.	TRBJ2-1	TRBV7-6	CASSLTGGSSYNEQFF	TGTGCCAGCAGCTTAACAGGGGGGAGCTCCTACAATGAGCAGTTCTTC
.	.	TRBJ1-4	TRBV6-2/TRBV6-3	CASSNGPGTNEKLFF	TGTGCCAGCAGCAACGGGCCAGGGACTAATGAAAAACTGTTTTTT
.	many	TRBJ2-2	TRBV7-2	CASSGRGGPAGELFF	TGTGCCAGCAGCGGTAGGGGGGGCCCGGCCGGGGAGCTGTTTTTT
.	many	TRBJ1-2	TRBV7-8	CASSRDNAANYGYTF	TGTGCCAGCAGCCGCGACAATGCCGCCAACTATGGCTACACCTTC
TRBD2	.	TRBJ2-7	TRBV7-6	CASSLASGSSYEQYF	TGTGCCAGCAGCTTAGCTAGCGGGAGCTCCTACGAGCAGTACTTC
.	.	TRBJ2-1	TRBV7-2	CASSLVSAGWAGSEQFF	TGTGCCAGCAGCTTAGTATCGGCGGGATGGGCGGGTAGTGAGCAGTTCTTC
.	.	TRBJ2-7	TRBV7-9	CASSLFYNYYEQYF	TGTGCCAGCAGCTTATTCTACAACTACTACGAGCAGTACTTC